This T cell receptor beta chain came from a study of cytomegalovirus exposure and HLA in healthy donors. PCR used 60 Vbeta primers and 13 Jbeta primers. Data came from immunoSEQ multiplex PCR; TCRdb stores just in-frame clones and leaves some out. Of about 140,000 clones listed, about 70% are singletons. This clone was recorded a few times. V trimming: 4 bases; J trimming: 7 bases; junction bases outside the gene matches: 7. The CDR3 is made up of 13 amino acids. Germline CDR1 SGHRS, CDR2 YFSETQ. The sample was PBMCs. This chain links TRBV5-1 with TRBJ1-2; 7 nucleotides match TRBD1. The sequence came from a woman aged 40 to 55 in good health and CMV-seronegative. The CDR3 DNA sequence: TGCGCCAGCAGCGGGGGGACAGAGGGTGGCTACACCTTC. Protein product: CASSGGTEGGYTF.